A single sample is the source of the 24 T cell receptor beta chains below, sequenced in a study of T cell responses to AZD1222 COVID-19 vaccine. Some clones are missing from TCRdb's copy, which holds only in-frame ones; the method was immunoSEQ multiplex PCR. The table shows about 81,000 clones, with 90% to 95% occurring only once. The sequenced sample was peripheral blood, obtained on day 0 of AZD1222 vaccination. All receptors derive from an adult in good health.

The V call is TRBV18, the J call TRBJ2-1, with D hard to call. Trimming shortened V by 1 base and J by 10 bases, and 8 bases separated the two germline ends. The CDR3 length is 12 residues. CDR1 is KGHSH, CDR2 LQKENI, per germline. The CDR3 sequence: CASSPRAEEQFF. CDR3 DNA: TGTGCCAGCTCACCACGGGCGGAAGAGCAGTTCTTC.

The table lists this clone with a few counts. V usage is TRBV24-1 and J usage is TRBJ2-2, with D hard to call. Per the germline V gene, CDR1 is KGHDR and CDR2 is SFDVKD. The CDR3 spans 12 residues. V lost 1 base to trimming and J lost 8 bases, with 4 bases between them. The CDR3 reads CATSDFRGELFF. Written as DNA, the CDR3 is TGTGCCACCAGTGATTTTAGGGGGGAGCTGTTTTTT.

The V gene is TRBV6-5, the J gene TRBJ1-1, with D perhaps TRBD1 (5 bases). Trimming left V 2 bases short and J 5 bases short, with 9 bases between. This CDR3 has 13 amino acids. Per germline, CDR1 MNHEY and CDR2 SVGAGI. The CDR3 bases are TGTGCCAGCAGTTACGGAGGGGTAACTGAAGCTTTCTTT. This translates into CASSYGGVTEAFF.

This rearrangement joins TRBV7-2 to TRBJ1-1; D gene unclear. This CDR3 is 13 amino acids long. The germline V gene has CDR1 SGHTA and CDR2 FQGNSA. Trimming stripped 2 bases from V and 6 bases from J, with 10 bases between. Here the CDR3 reads CASSLREAAEAFF. CDR3 DNA: TGTGCCAGCAGCTTAAGGGAGGCGGCTGAAGCTTTCTTT. Drawing the rest from reference TRBV7-2 and TRBJ1-1, the complete variable domain is GAGVSQSPSNKVTEKGKDVELRCDPISGHTALYWYRQSLGQGLEFLIYFQGNSAPDKSGLPSDRFSAERTGGSVSTLTIQRTQQEDSAVYLCASSLREAAEAFFGQGTRLTVV.

The V gene is TRBV5-5, the J gene TRBJ1-1; D is unclear. CDR1 and CDR2 from the germline V gene are SGHKS and YYEKEE (reference sequence). This CDR3 region has 16 residues. Between the trimmed V and J ends, which lost 0 bases and 0 bases, there was a span of 12 bases. In nucleotides, the CDR3 is TGTGCCAGCAGCTTGGGATCCGGGAGTTTGAACACTGAAGCTTTCTTT. This codes for CASSLGSGSLNTEAFF.

This sequence joins TRBV11-2 and TRBJ2-5, with D tentatively TRBD2 (5 bases). V gave up 1 base and J gave up 5 bases, with 14 bases separating them. This CDR3 region has 15 residues. CDR1 and CDR2 (germline): SGHAT, FQNNGV. In DNA, the CDR3 is TGTGCCAGCAGCTTAGGGACTGCTGGAAGGGAGACCCAGTACTTC. It is translated as CASSLGTAGRETQYF.

This clone has a handful of counts. V and J are TRBV5-6 and TRBJ2-1; TRBD2 aligns across 16 bases. There are 19 residues in the CDR3. Germline-derived CDR1 and CDR2 are SGHDT and YYEEEE. V was clipped by 0 bases and J by 10 bases; unmatched bases: 13. The CDR3 sequence is CASSLEGPGLAGGGREQFF. CDR3 nucleotide sequence: TGTGCCAGCAGCTTGGAGGGACCGGGACTAGCGGGAGGGGGTCGCGAGCAGTTCTTC.

This sequence joins TRBV28 and TRBJ2-6, with 7 bases matching TRBD1. The CDR3 contains 16 residues. J gave up 4 bases and V 7 bases, and 10 bases lay outside the gene matches. CDR1 is MDHEN, CDR2 SYDVKM, per germline. Here the CDR3 reads CASTHVQGTGANVLTF. Here the CDR3 DNA reads TGTGCCAGCACCCATGTACAGGGGACGGGGGCCAACGTCCTGACTTTC.

This clone was recorded once. The rearrangement uses TRBV28 and TRBJ2-5; TRBD2 aligns across 8 bases. Germline V gene sequence: CDR1 MDHEN, CDR2 SYDVKM. J gave up 7 bases and V 6 bases, and 19 bases lay outside the gene matches. This CDR3 region has 17 residues. The chain's CDR3 is CASRQGGGGTSFGTQYF. The DNA of the CDR3 is TGTGCCAGCAGGCAAGGCGGCGGGGGGACTTCTTTTGGGACCCAGTACTTC.

The chain links TRBV28 to TRBJ2-3; D remains unclear. The V end was cut by 6 bases, the J end by 3 bases, with 4 bases between. Germline lookup yields CDR1 MDHEN and CDR2 SYDVKM. The CDR3 is made up of 11 amino acids. CDR3 sequence reads: CASSTTDTQYF. The CDR3, as DNA: TGTGCCAGCAGCACAACAGATACGCAGTATTTT.

V and J are TRBV9 and TRBJ2-1; 8 nucleotides align to TRBD1. The V and J ends lost 0 bases and 7 bases, in that order; junction bases with no gene match: 9. Germline lookup yields CDR1 SGDLS and CDR2 YYNGEE. The CDR3 sequence is 16 residues long. As DNA, the CDR3 is TGTGCCAGCAGCGTAGGGCAGACAGGGGACGAAAATGAGCAGTTCTTC. It specifies CASSVGQTGDENEQFF. The full variable domain, with the rest looked up from reference TRBV9 and TRBJ2-1, is DSGVTQTPKHLITATGQRVTLRCSPRSGDLSVYWYQQSLDQGLQFLIQYYNGEERAKGNILERFSAQQFPDLHSELNLSSLELGDSALYFCASSVGQTGDENEQFFGPGTRLTVL.

The rearrangement links TRBV7-9 to TRBJ2-3; 9 bases map to TRBD1. Trimming cost V 5 bases and J 3 bases; bases outside gene matches: 9. The CDR3 runs to 16 residues. Germline V gene sequence: CDR1 SEHNR, CDR2 FQNEAQ (reference sequence). DNA for the CDR3: TGTGCCAGCAGCCAACGGGACAGGGAGGTTACAGATACGCAGTATTTT. As protein: CASSQRDREVTDTQYF.

The chain combines TRBV28 with TRBJ1-2; D possibly corresponds to TRBD1 (6 bases). The CDR3 sequence is 17 residues long. The V and J ends lost 2 bases and 2 bases respectively, with 18 bases between them. Germline-derived CDR1 and CDR2 are MDHEN and SYDVKM. The CDR3: CASSLNDGGLMNYGYTF. CDR3 DNA sequence: TGTGCCAGCAGTTTAAATGACGGGGGGCTAATGAACTATGGCTACACCTTC.

The V call is TRBV25-1, the J call TRBJ1-1, with D maybe TRBD1 (5 bases). This CDR3 is 16 amino acids long. Germline V gives CDR1 MGHDK, CDR2 SYGVNS. Trimming shortened V by 2 bases and J by 1 base, and 14 bases separated the two germline ends. The CDR3 DNA reads as TGTGCCAGCAGTGAAGAGCCGGGACTCCCGAACACTGAAGCTTTCTTT. It yields the protein CASSEEPGLPNTEAFF.

The chain employs TRBV20-1 and TRBJ2-7; TRBD1 aligns across 7 bases. This CDR3 is built from 11 residues. Germline CDR1 is DFQATT and CDR2 is SNEGSKA (reference sequence). V lost 7 bases, J lost 3 bases, and 3 bases stayed unmatched. The DNA of the CDR3 is TGCAGTGTCGACAGGGACTACGAGCAGTACTTC. Translating it yields CSVDRDYEQYF.

The chain joins TRBV5-5 to TRBJ2-7; a weak D match, TRBD2 (5 bases). Trimming cost V 1 base and J 3 bases, with 17 bases left between them. The length of the CDR3 is 16 residues. CDR1 is SGHKS and CDR2 is YYEKEE in the germline V gene (reference sequence). The chain's CDR3 is CASSLFGLGAVYEQYF. In DNA form, the CDR3 reads TGTGCCAGCAGCTTGTTCGGGCTGGGAGCGGTCTACGAGCAGTACTTC.

This chain connects TRBV27 to TRBJ2-7; D tentatively fits TRBD1 or TRBD2 (5 bases each). The V and J ends lost 4 bases and 5 bases respectively, with 12 bases between them. Germline V gene data show CDR1 as MNHEY and CDR2 as SMNVEV (reference sequence). The CDR3 contains 13 residues. This CDR3 reads CASSWGPYNEQYF. CDR3 DNA sequence: TGTGCCAGCAGTTGGGGACCCTATAACGAGCAGTACTTC.

This chain uses TRBV7-9 with TRBJ1-6; 9 bases map to TRBD1. After removal of 5 bases from V and 7 bases from J, the junction contained 3 bases not matched to a gene. The CDR3 extends over 14 amino acids. The germline CDR1 and CDR2 sequences are SEHNR and FQNEAQ (reference sequence). CDR3 sequence (DNA): TGTGCCAGCAGCAAACAGGGGGCAAATTCACCCCTCCACTTT. Protein: CASSKQGANSPLHF. Using reference TRBV7-9 and TRBJ1-6 for the parts outside the CDR3, the full variable domain is DTGVSQNPRHKITKRGQNVTFRCDPISEHNRLYWYRQTLGQGPEFLTYFQNEAQLEKSRLLSDRFSAERPKGSFSTLEIQRTEQGDSAMYLCASSKQGANSPLHFGNGTRLTVT.

This chain links TRBV28 with TRBJ1-5; D call uncertain. The germline CDR1 and CDR2 sequences are MDHEN and SYDVKM. Trimming left V 6 bases short and J 6 bases short, with 15 bases between. This CDR3 contains 14 residues. The CDR3 sequence is CASREGRGSQPQHF. The CDR3, as DNA: TGTGCCAGCAGAGAAGGGAGAGGGAGTCAGCCCCAGCATTTT.

This rearrangement joins TRBV30 to TRBJ1-1; the D gene is possibly TRBD1 (5 bases). The CDR3 totals 14 residues. Germline CDR1 is GTSNPN and CDR2 is SVGIG (reference sequence). The V end lost 4 bases, the J end lost 5 bases, and 17 bases lay between the germline ends. As DNA, the CDR3 is TGTGCCTGGAAGGAAGTCTACGGGGGAACTGAAGCTTTCTTT. This translates into CAWKEVYGGTEAFF.

The chain joins TRBV7-2 to TRBJ2-1, with TRBD2 as a possible D gene (6 bases). Germline V gene data show CDR1 as SGHTA and CDR2 as FQGNSA. Trimming left V 2 bases short and J 2 bases short, with 10 bases between. The CDR3 runs 15 residues. The CDR3 DNA sequence: TGTGCCAGCAGCTTAACGGCGGGGACCTACAATGAGCAGTTCTTC. Translation gives CASSLTAGTYNEQFF.

The V call is TRBV28, the J call TRBJ1-2, with 7 bases matching TRBD1. The CDR3 contains 15 residues. The J segment lost 7 bases and the V segment lost 1 base, leaving 9 bases of the junction unmatched. The V gene's germline CDR1 is MDHEN and CDR2 SYDVKM. CDR3 sequence reads: CASSLSLDRVGGYTF. CDR3 bases: TGTGCCAGCAGTTTATCCCTTGACAGGGTGGGTGGCTACACCTTC.

This chain links TRBV9 with TRBJ2-1; possible D gene TRBD2, 6 bases. Germline assignment: CDR1 SGDLS and CDR2 YYNGEE. With 3 bases removed from V and 0 bases from J, the gap between germline ends came to 13 bases. The CDR3 has 16 amino acids. The CDR3 loop reads CASSAPPGDSYNEQFF. Written as DNA, the CDR3 is TGTGCCAGCAGCGCCCCCCCGGGGGACTCCTACAATGAGCAGTTCTTC.

J is TRBJ2-5 and V is TRBV20-1; D not certain. The CDR3 has 11 residues. V shed 4 bases and J shed 1 base, with 4 bases lying between them. Germline-derived CDR1 and CDR2 are DFQATT and SNEGSKA (reference sequence). The CDR3 region has the DNA TGCAGTGCTATGAGCCAAGAGACCCAGTACTTC. Residues: CSAMSQETQYF.